A single sample gave rise to the 30 T cell receptor beta chains below, sequenced in a study of cytomegalovirus exposure and HLA in healthy donors (dated by TCRdb to the late 2010s). Library generation was performed with the immunoSEQ multiplex PCR assay. The multiplex PCR relied on a mix of 60 forward primers for TCR Vbeta segments and 13 reverse primers for TCR Jbeta segments. TCRdb carries this immuneACCESS record with in-frame sequences only. Its versions omit some clonotypes, under half of them owing to an unresolved V gene in the studies checked, with the rest unexplained. The table for this sample lists around 170,000 clones; more than 75% of them were counted only once. The ten largest clones add up to 2% to 3% of the sample. Sequenced material: PBMCs. Receptors were obtained from a woman aged 30 to 39 in good health and CMV-seropositive.

The chain uses TRBV4-1 and TRBJ2-1; D is perhaps TRBD2 (7 bases). The CDR3 has 18 amino acids. The germline V and J ends were trimmed by 5 bases and 8 bases, with 28 bases remaining between them. Germline CDR1 MGHRA, CDR2 YSYEKL. CDR3 loop: CASSSKRAGANSRHEQFF. As DNA, the CDR3 is TGCGCCAGCAGCTCGAAACGGGCGGGGGCGAATTCTCGGCATGAGCAGTTCTTC.

The chain is built from TRBV5-1 and TRBJ2-2, with 8 bases fitting TRBD2. Losses at the gene ends were 4 bases for V and 5 bases for J; bases not matched to a gene: 10. From germline, CDR1 is SGHRS and CDR2 YFSETQ. The CDR3 spans 16 residues. CDR3 region: CASSPGGQGETGELFF. The CDR3 DNA sequence: TGCGCCAGCAGCCCGGGGGGGCAGGGAGAGACCGGGGAGCTGTTTTTT.

This rearrangement joins TRBV29-1 to TRBJ1-2; TRBD1 matches at 11 bases. Germline lookup yields CDR1 SQVTM and CDR2 ANQGSEA. Trimming took 7 bases from V and 4 from J; bases not matched to a gene: 8. The length of the CDR3 is 14 residues. CDR3 sequence (DNA): TGCAGCGCCGTGCAGGGGACAGGGGGCTATGGCTACACCTTC. Translated, it gives CSAVQGTGGYGYTF.

The chain couples TRBV9 to TRBJ2-5, with TRBD1 matching 7 bases. The CDR3 is 15 amino acids. From germline, CDR1 is SGDLS and CDR2 YYNGEE. J gave up 3 bases and V 2 bases, and 7 bases lay outside the gene matches. CDR3 DNA: TGTGCCAGCAGCGTTAACAGGGGTGCTGAAGAGACCCAGTACTTC. Translation gives CASSVNRGAEETQYF.

V gene TRBV7-9 combines with J gene TRBJ1-1; 8 bases align to TRBD1. J gave up 5 bases and V 5 bases, and 13 bases lay outside the gene matches. CDR3 size: 16 residues. CDR1 and CDR2 from the germline V gene are SEHNR and FQNEAQ (reference sequence). Here the CDR3 reads CASSPGHTGGKTEAFF. The CDR3 bases are TGTGCCAGCAGCCCCGGGCATACAGGGGGGAAAACTGAAGCTTTCTTT.

This chain joins TRBV7-7 and TRBJ2-1; 13 bases match TRBD2. CDR3 size: 17 residues. Germline CDR1 reads SSHAT; CDR2 reads FNYEAQ (reference sequence). V lost 4 bases and J lost 0; bases outside the gene matches: 3. CDR3 coding DNA: TGTGCCAGCAGCTCGGGACTAGCGGGGCTCTCCTACAATGAGCAGTTCTTC. Its protein product is CASSSGLAGLSYNEQFF.

The chain has TRBV7-9 and TRBJ1-5; D gene unclear. The CDR3 totals 12 residues. Germline V gives CDR1 SEHNR, CDR2 FQNEAQ (reference sequence). The V and J ends lost 3 bases and 10 bases respectively, with 10 bases between them. Here the CDR3 reads CASSFEAEPQHF. The CDR3 coding sequence is TGTGCCAGCAGCTTCGAGGCGGAACCCCAGCATTTT. Filled out from reference TRBV7-9 and TRBJ1-5, the complete variable domain reads DTGVSQNPRHKITKRGQNVTFRCDPISEHNRLYWYRQTLGQGPEFLTYFQNEAQLEKSRLLSDRFSAERPKGSFSTLEIQRTEQGDSAMYLCASSFEAEPQHFGDGTRLSIL.

This clone was seen just once. The chain combines TRBV7-3 with TRBJ2-7, with 8 bases matching TRBD1. The CDR3 is 13 amino acids. The germline gives CDR1 SGHTA, CDR2 FQGTGA. V lost 5 bases and J lost 7; bases outside the gene matches: 7. The CDR3 coding sequence is TGTGCCAGCAGCCCAACTACAGGGGGAGAGCAGTACTTC. It encodes CASSPTTGGEQYF.

This clone was recorded once. The chain uses TRBV5-1 and TRBJ2-1; D ambiguous. The CDR3 has 12 amino acids. V lost 2 bases and J lost 8, with 8 bases in between. Germline-derived CDR1 and CDR2 are SGHRS and YFSETQ. The CDR3 DNA reads TGCGCCAGCAGCTTTAGTTTTTATGAGCAGTTCTTC. It yields the protein CASSFSFYEQFF.

The chain employs TRBV4-2 and TRBJ1-4; 7 nucleotides line up with TRBD1. The CDR3 consists of 17 residues. Trimming cost V 1 base and J 8 bases; bases outside gene matches: 13. CDR1 LGHNA and CDR2 YNFKEQ come from the germline V gene. The CDR3 loop is CASSQVGAGGIGEKLFF. The CDR3 region has the DNA TGTGCCAGCAGCCAAGTGGGGGCAGGGGGAATTGGAGAAAAACTGTTTTTT.

The chain has TRBV4-3 and TRBJ2-7; weak D call: TRBD2 (6 bases). CDR1 LGHNA and CDR2 YSLEER come from the germline V gene. CDR3 size: 16 residues. V gave up 0 bases and J gave up 4 bases, with 16 bases separating them. CDR3 coding DNA: TGCGCCAGCAGCCAAGAGGGCCAGGGAGGTGGATACGAGCAGTACTTC. Its translation: CASSQEGQGGGYEQYF.

This clone was counted only a few times. The chain uses TRBV28 and TRBJ1-6; 10 bases are shared with TRBD1. Trimming removed 5 bases from V and 7 bases from J; junction bases left unmatched: 2. In germline, CDR1 is MDHEN, CDR2 SYDVKM. The CDR3 consists of 14 residues. The DNA of the CDR3 is TGTGCCAGCAGTCCGGGACAGGGGAATTCACCCCTCCACTTT. Amino acid sequence: CASSPGQGNSPLHF. Full variable domain (missing parts from reference TRBV28 and TRBJ1-6): DVKVTQSSRYLVKRTGEKVFLECVQDMDHENMFWYRQDPGLGLRLIYFSYDVKMKEKGDIPEGYSVSREKKERFSLILESASTNQTSMYLCASSPGQGNSPLHFGNGTRLTVT.

J is TRBJ2-7 and V is TRBV5-1; D possibly corresponds to TRBD1 (6 bases). Germline V gene sequence: CDR1 SGHRS, CDR2 YFSETQ. The CDR3 extends over 14 amino acids. With 0 bases removed from V and 5 bases from J, the gap between germline ends came to 12 bases. The CDR3 here is CASSLGTGYDEQYF. CDR3 nucleotides: TGCGCCAGCAGCTTGGGCACAGGGTATGACGAGCAGTACTTC.

The rearrangement links TRBV28 to TRBJ1-2; no definite D call. The V end lost 6 bases, the J end lost 8 bases, and 10 bases lay between the germline ends. The CDR3 is made up of 11 amino acids. The germline V gene has CDR1 MDHEN and CDR2 SYDVKM. This CDR3 is CASSTGSGYTF. CDR3 in DNA: TGTGCCAGCAGCACCGGGAGCGGCTACACCTTC.

V is TRBV7-2 and J is TRBJ1-1, with D unresolved. V was trimmed by 1 base and J by 7 bases, leaving 10 bases between them. CDR1 and CDR2 from the germline V gene are SGHTA and FQGNSA. This CDR3 has 13 residues. CDR3 coding DNA: TGTGCCAGCAGCTTAGTCGGTGCCCTTGAAGCTTTCTTT. Protein sequence: CASSLVGALEAFF.

V usage is TRBV7-9 and J usage is TRBJ2-1, with D possibly matching TRBD2 (6 bases). The CDR3 runs 14 residues. Germline values: CDR1 SEHNR, CDR2 FQNEAQ (reference sequence). The V gene lost 3 bases and the J gene lost 8 bases, with 14 bases spanning the gap. The CDR3 reads CASSFPGGADEQFF. For the CDR3, the DNA is TGTGCCAGCAGCTTTCCCGGAGGGGCGGATGAGCAGTTCTTC.

The chain carries TRBV11-3 and TRBJ1-1, with D possibly matching TRBD1 (6 bases). V was trimmed by 5 bases and J by 4 bases, leaving 14 bases between them. The CDR3 covers 14 residues. From germline, CDR1 is SGHNT and CDR2 YENEEA. CDR3 sequence reads: CASSQQGGGTEAFF. The CDR3 bases are TGTGCCAGCAGCCAACAGGGTGGAGGCACTGAAGCTTTCTTT.

The rearrangement uses TRBV11-3 and TRBJ2-4; the match to TRBD2 covers 10 bases. V lost 5 bases, J lost 0 bases, and 13 bases stayed unmatched. CDR1 and CDR2 (germline): SGHNT, YENEEA. The CDR3 is made up of 19 amino acids. CDR3 DNA sequence: TGTGCCAGCAGCCTTAGCGGGGGGCCTCTCCACATAGCCAAAAACATTCAGTACTTC. It yields the protein CASSLSGGPLHIAKNIQYF.

V usage is TRBV6-1 and J usage is TRBJ2-6; maybe TRBD1 (5 bases). Germline assignment: CDR1 MNHNS and CDR2 SASEGT. V was pared by 4 bases and J by 0 bases, with 10 bases between. This CDR3 comprises 16 residues. The CDR3, as DNA: TGTGCCAGCAGTGCGGACACCGCCTCTGGGGCCAACGTCCTGACTTTC. This translates into CASSADTASGANVLTF.

This sequence joins TRBV6-5 and TRBJ2-7; a possible D gene is TRBD2 (5 bases). Germline V gives CDR1 MNHEY, CDR2 SVGAGI. CDR3 length: 15 residues. V lost 0 bases and J 2 bases, leaving 11 bases between the germline ends. The chain's CDR3 is CASSYSTDGTYEQYF. CDR3 nucleotide sequence: TGTGCCAGCAGTTACTCGACCGACGGGACCTACGAGCAGTACTTC.

The rearrangement links TRBV6-1 to TRBJ2-5, with 8 nucleotides matching TRBD1. Germline V CDR1 and CDR2: MNHNS, SASEGT. This CDR3 region has 15 residues. The V gene end was trimmed by 6 bases and the J gene end by 2 bases; junction bases not matched to a gene: 8. The CDR3 DNA sequence: TGTGCCAGCAGCCCGACAGGGGTAAGGCAAGAGACCCAGTACTTC. Its translation: CASSPTGVRQETQYF.

This clone was picked up a small number of times. This chain connects TRBV4-1 to TRBJ2-5; tentatively, D is TRBD2 (6 bases). CDR3 length: 15 residues. From germline, CDR1 is MGHRA and CDR2 YSYEKL. V gave up 2 bases and J gave up 5 bases, with 15 bases separating them. The CDR3 loop reads CASSQTAGLRETQYF. CDR3 in DNA: TGCGCCAGCAGCCAAACCGCGGGGCTGCGGGAGACCCAGTACTTC.

For this clone: The same CDR3 arises from other DNA sequences in this sample as well. This rearrangement joins TRBV18 to TRBJ2-2; maybe TRBD1 (6 bases). The V and J ends lost 0 bases and 4 bases respectively, with 6 bases between them. This CDR3 has 14 amino acids. Germline V gene sequence: CDR1 KGHSH, CDR2 LQKENI. The CDR3 nucleotides read TGTGCCAGCTCACCACCAGGGGGCACCGGGGAGCTGTTTTTT. Translation: CASSPPGGTGELFF.

The chain has TRBV30 and TRBJ2-7; 7 nucleotides match TRBD2. V lost 0 bases and J lost 1; bases outside the gene matches: 3. The CDR3 is 14 amino acids. The V gene's germline CDR1 is GTSNPN and CDR2 SVGIG (reference sequence). DNA for the CDR3: TGTGCCTGGAGTGTGGGAGGGACTTCCTACGAGCAGTACTTC. It translates to CAWSVGGTSYEQYF.

The chain combines TRBV28 with TRBJ2-7; tentatively, D is TRBD2 (5 bases). Trimming shortened V by 4 bases and J by 3 bases, and 10 bases separated the two germline ends. Germline CDR1 and CDR2: MDHEN and SYDVKM. This CDR3 is built from 13 residues. The CDR3 reads CASSSDLSYEQYF. CDR3 coding DNA: TGTGCCAGCAGTTCGGACTTGAGCTACGAGCAGTACTTC. The full variable domain, rest sourced from reference TRBV28 and TRBJ2-7, is DVKVTQSSRYLVKRTGEKVFLECVQDMDHENMFWYRQDPGLGLRLIYFSYDVKMKEKGDIPEGYSVSREKKERFSLILESASTNQTSMYLCASSSDLSYEQYFGPGTRLTVT.

The gene calls are TRBV14 and TRBJ1-1; TRBD1 agrees at 8 bases. Unmatched junction bases numbered 2, after V lost 4 bases and J lost 4 bases. In germline, CDR1 is SGHDN, CDR2 FVKESK. The CDR3 runs to 13 residues. The CDR3 here is CASSLTGGTEAFF. CDR3 coding DNA: TGTGCCAGCAGCCTAACAGGGGGCACTGAAGCTTTCTTT.

Here the CDR3 DNA reads TGTGCCAGCAGCGTAGGGCGGGGGCGGGGAGAGACCCAGTACTTC. Its protein product is CASSVGRGRGETQYF. This chain joins TRBV9 and TRBJ2-5, with D perhaps matching TRBD2 (7 bases). V lost 0 bases to trimming and J lost 4 bases, with 13 bases between them. Germline-derived CDR1 and CDR2 are SGDLS and YYNGEE. This CDR3 has 15 amino acids. The whole variable domain, remainder taken from reference TRBV9 and TRBJ2-5, is DSGVTQTPKHLITATGQRVTLRCSPRSGDLSVYWYQQSLDQGLQFLIQYYNGEERAKGNILERFSAQQFPDLHSELNLSSLELGDSALYFCASSVGRGRGETQYFGPGTRLLVL.

The CDR3 nucleotides are TGTGCCAGCAGCCAAGGCGCTAGCGGGGGGGCAAGAGAGACCCAGTACTTC. Amino acids: CASSQGASGGARETQYF. V and J are TRBV4-2 and TRBJ2-5; 12 nucleotides line up with TRBD2. Germline CDR1 reads LGHNA; CDR2 reads YNFKEQ. The V segment lost 1 base and the J segment 4 bases; nucleotides outside the gene matches: 7. CDR3 length: 17 residues.

The chain links TRBV29-1 to TRBJ2-7, with 9 positions matching TRBD1. V was pared by 1 base and J by 3 bases, with 16 bases of the junction left unmatched. The CDR3 is 18 amino acids. The germline gives CDR1 SQVTM, CDR2 ANQGSEA. CDR3 residues: CSVEAVGHKGTGLYEQYF. As DNA, the CDR3 is TGCAGCGTTGAAGCCGTCGGCCATAAAGGGACAGGGCTCTACGAGCAGTACTTC.

As concerns this clone: The same CDR3 is also encoded by other DNA sequences in this sample. V is TRBV5-1 and J is TRBJ2-1; weak D call: TRBD1 (6 bases). Germline lookup yields CDR1 SGHRS and CDR2 YFSETQ. V lost 2 bases, J lost 6 bases, and 9 bases lay in between. The CDR3 has 13 amino acids. CDR3 coding DNA: TGCGCCAGCAGCTTACTCAGGGGCAATGAGCAGTTCTTC. Translated: CASSLLRGNEQFF.